One T cell receptor beta chain is described in this entry. Profiled with immunoSEQ multiplex PCR; TCRdb holds only in-frame clones, not every one. This table holds 150,000 to 200,000 clones, around 89% found once. This entry comes from a study of blood T cell repertoires in COVID-19. Per the germline V gene, CDR1 is SNHLY and CDR2 is FYNNEI. V gave up 6 bases and J gave up 6 bases; unmatched junction bases: 9. The CDR3 runs 15 residues. The sample taken for sequencing was peripheral blood. This receptor was taken from a man aged 40-49 years with active or convalescent COVID-19. The chain is built from TRBV2 and TRBJ1-2, with 11 bases aligning to TRBD1. CDR3 DNA: TGTGCCAGCAGGGCAGAAGGACAGGGGGCGGATGGCTACACCTTC. This encodes CASRAEGQGADGYTF.